Detailed here is one T cell receptor beta chain. PCR was performed a second time for roughly 7 to 11 cycles using a sample-barcoded 5' primer and a J-beta primer mix. Each cDNA molecule was tagged by a template-switch adaptor that had 12 random nucleotides. TCRdb used MiXCR to reprocess the 5' RACE reads, holding one entry per CDR3 protein. The data hold over a million distinct CDR3 sequences, with approximately 43% observed a single time. Germline CDR1 ENHRY, CDR2 SYGVKD. The CDR3 runs 13 residues. V was clipped by 8 bases and J by 3 bases, with 13 bases between them. This record comes from a study of blood T cells in healthy people across ages.

The material sequenced was blood. The gene calls are TRBV10-3 and TRBJ1-2; D might be TRBD1 (6 bases). The source of this sequence is a woman between 18 and 30 years old in good health. CDR3 sequence (DNA): TGTGCCATCGCTTCGGGACAACACTATGGCTACACCTTC. Translation gives CAIASGQHYGYTF.